This record looks at one TCR beta chain sequence and its context. V lost 1 base to trimming and J lost 6 bases; unmatched junction nucleotides: 7. The CDR3 covers 15 residues. The germline V gene has CDR1 KGHSH and CDR2 LQKENI. Assay used: immunoSEQ multiplex PCR; TCRdb lists only in-frame clones, some missing. The sample consists of around 250,000 clones, about 88% of them appearing once. The data are from a study of blood T cell repertoires in COVID-19. This chain links TRBV18 with TRBJ1-2; 8 bases are a match to TRBD1. The sequence derives from a woman aged 70-85 years with active or convalescent COVID-19. Sequenced material: peripheral blood. CDR3 nucleotides: TGTGCCAGCTCACCACGCGGGACAGGCGAAGATGGCTACACCTTC. Amino acid sequence: CASSPRGTGEDGYTF.